One sample yielded the 2 T cell receptor beta chains listed below, sequenced in a study of cytomegalovirus exposure and HLA in healthy donors. The data were produced by immunoSEQ multiplex PCR, yet TCRdb's version contains in-frame clones alone and is incomplete. The repertoire consists of roughly 120,000 clones, with approximately 90% occurring once and the leading ten covering more than 1.5%. The sequenced material came from PBMCs. These receptors were collected from a man aged 18 to 29 in good health and CMV-seronegative.

This chain uses TRBV28 with TRBJ1-4; 7 bases line up with TRBD1. This CDR3 is 17 amino acids long. From germline, CDR1 is MDHEN and CDR2 SYDVKM. With V trimmed by 5 bases and J by 0 bases, 9 bases remained unmatched. CDR3 sequence (DNA): TGTGCCAGCAGTATACAGGGGTCTCCCACAACTAATGAAAAACTGTTTTTT. It codes for CASSIQGSPTTNEKLFF. Together with reference TRBV28 and TRBJ1-4, the CDR3 gives the full variable domain: DVKVTQSSRYLVKRTGEKVFLECVQDMDHENMFWYRQDPGLGLRLIYFSYDVKMKEKGDIPEGYSVSREKKERFSLILESASTNQTSMYLCASSIQGSPTTNEKLFFGSGTQLSVL.

The gene calls are TRBV7-2 and TRBJ2-5; TRBD1 is a possible D gene (5 bases). The CDR3 extends over 15 amino acids. The V gene's germline CDR1 is SGHTA and CDR2 FQGNSA. Trimming removed 5 bases at V and 1 base at J, with 14 bases between. CDR3 residues: CASSLQTVPQETQYF. The DNA for the CDR3 is TGTGCCAGCAGCCTACAGACAGTGCCCCAAGAGACCCAGTACTTC.